What follows are 20 T cell receptor beta chains derived from one specimen sequenced in a study of blood T cell repertoires in COVID-19. This table comes from immunoSEQ multiplex PCR, and its TCRdb copy is limited to in-frame clones, with some not included. The sample records 200,000 to 250,000 clones, about 85% being singletons. The sample was peripheral blood. These TCRs come from a woman between 18 and 30 years old who had recovered from COVID-19.

This clone is large within its sample. The chain uses TRBV11-1 and TRBJ2-7, with TRBD2 as a possible D gene (5 bases). The germline V gene encodes CDR1 SGHAT and CDR2 FQDESV (reference sequence). There are 15 residues in the CDR3. Between the trimmed V and J ends, which lost 1 base and 4 bases, there was a span of 14 bases. CDR3 loop: CASSLGSGGYYEQYF. CDR3 nucleotide sequence: TGTGCCAGCAGCTTAGGTTCAGGAGGTTATTACGAGCAGTACTTC.

The chain carries TRBV9 and TRBJ1-2; TRBD1 matches 7 bases. Trimming at V came to 1 base and at J to 4 bases, leaving 1 base not matched to a gene. Per the germline V gene, CDR1 is SGDLS and CDR2 is YYNGEE. This CDR3 is 13 amino acids long. CDR3 nucleotide sequence: TGTGCCAGCAGCGTACCAGGGGGCTATGGCTACACCTTC. It translates to CASSVPGGYGYTF.

The rearrangement uses TRBV7-3 and TRBJ1-5, with 8 nucleotides matching TRBD1. V lost 5 bases and J lost 0; bases outside the gene matches: 12. Germline V gives CDR1 SGHTA, CDR2 FQGTGA. This CDR3 comprises 18 residues. The CDR3 spells CASSATLAGQDSNQPQHF. As DNA, the CDR3 is TGTGCCAGCAGCGCGACCCTAGCGGGACAGGATAGCAATCAGCCCCAGCATTTT.

This rearrangement joins TRBV13 to TRBJ2-1; TRBD1 matches at 10 bases. J was trimmed by 6 bases and V by 4 bases; bases with no gene match: 6. Looked up from germline, CDR1 is PRHDT and CDR2 is FYEKMQ (reference sequence). This CDR3 has 15 residues. The CDR3, as DNA: TGTGCCAGCAGCTCCTCACGGGACAGGGGCAATGAGCAGTTCTTC. This translates into CASSSSRDRGNEQFF.

This sequence joins TRBV14 and TRBJ2-1, with a possible D match to TRBD2 (5 bases). V lost 0 bases and J lost 8, with 11 bases in between. Per the germline V gene, CDR1 is SGHDN and CDR2 is FVKESK. The CDR3 spans 14 residues. This chain's CDR3 is CASSQESGVYEQFF. The CDR3, as DNA: TGTGCCAGCAGCCAAGAAAGCGGAGTCTATGAGCAGTTCTTC.

V gene TRBV10-3 combines with J gene TRBJ2-5; no clear D. Trimming took 8 bases from V and 5 from J, leaving 15 bases between them. The CDR3 spans 13 residues. Germline-derived CDR1 and CDR2 are ENHRY and SYGVKD. CDR3 in DNA: TGTGCCATCCGGTATGGTTCCGGGGAGACCCAGTACTTC. Translating gives CAIRYGSGETQYF.

This clone was seen just once. DNA of the CDR3: TGTGCCAGCAGTTTCCTAACTAGCGGGAGGGTTGTCCACGAGCAGTACTTC. It specifies CASSFLTSGRVVHEQYF. The rearrangement joins TRBV27 to TRBJ2-7, with 13 nucleotides matching TRBD2. V trimming: 3 bases; J trimming: 5 bases; junction bases outside the gene matches: 10. This CDR3 is 17 amino acids long. Germline CDR1 and CDR2: MNHEY and SMNVEV (reference sequence).

The J gene is TRBJ1-1, the V gene TRBV3-1 (or the pseudogene TRBV3-2); 8 positions match TRBD1. Germline V gives CDR1 LGHDT, CDR2 YNNKEL (reference sequence). After removal of 1 base from V and 3 bases from J, the junction contained 4 bases not matched to a gene. The CDR3 consists of 15 residues. CDR3 DNA: TGTGCCAGCAGCCAAGGTAAGGACAGGGACACTGAAGCTTTCTTT. Translated, it gives CASSQGKDRDTEAFF.

The chain couples TRBV9 to TRBJ1-2; the D is unclear. The CDR3 length is 15 residues. Between the trimmed V and J ends, which lost 0 bases and 8 bases, there was a span of 17 bases. Germline V gene lookup returns CDR1 SGDLS and CDR2 YYNGEE. CDR3 in DNA: TGTGCCAGCAGCGTAGCCCCAGGCTATGAGTGGGGCTACACCTTC. The encoded protein is CASSVAPGYEWGYTF.

The rearrangement links TRBV6-1 to TRBJ1-3; D might be TRBD1 (5 bases). The ends were cut back, 3 bases at V and 11 bases at J, with 11 bases in the middle. The germline gives CDR1 MNHNS, CDR2 SASEGT. CDR3 size: 12 residues. CDR3: CASSDRGWAIYF. CDR3 in DNA: TGTGCCAGCAGTGACCGGGGGTGGGCCATATATTTT.

J is TRBJ1-4 and V is TRBV5-6; perhaps TRBD1 as D (6 bases). Germline CDR1 and CDR2: SGHDT and YYEEEE. V was pared by 0 bases and J by 6 bases, with 9 bases between. The CDR3 is made up of 14 amino acids. CDR3 coding DNA: TGTGCCAGCAGCTTGGGCAGGGGAGATGAAAAACTGTTTTTT. This translates into CASSLGRGDEKLFF.

The chain carries TRBV19 and TRBJ2-7; TRBD1 might be the D (6 bases). V lost 6 bases, J lost 0 bases, and 12 bases lay in between. Germline CDR1 reads LNHDA; CDR2 reads SQIVND (reference sequence). This CDR3 spans 14 amino acids. The chain's CDR3 is CASRPSGASYEQYF. The CDR3 DNA reads as TGTGCCAGTAGACCGTCAGGGGCCTCCTACGAGCAGTACTTC.

This sequence joins TRBV5-4 and TRBJ2-1; the match to TRBD2 covers 11 bases. The CDR3 length is 16 residues. Trimming removed 4 bases from V and 7 bases from J; junction bases left unmatched: 10. Germline V gene data show CDR1 as SGHNT and CDR2 as YYREEE (reference sequence). CDR3 region: CASSPRTSGSLNEQFF. CDR3 bases: TGTGCCAGCAGCCCCCGGACTAGCGGGTCGTTGAATGAGCAGTTCTTC.

This chain uses TRBV4-3 with TRBJ2-7; 10 nucleotides line up with TRBD1. V lost 0 bases to trimming and J lost 4 bases; unmatched junction nucleotides: 9. Germline V gene sequence: CDR1 LGHNA, CDR2 YSLEER. This CDR3 region has 17 residues. In DNA form, the CDR3 reads TGCGCCAGCAGCCAAGACGGGGGGACAGGGGCGGCGTACGAGCAGTACTTC. As protein: CASSQDGGTGAAYEQYF.

The chain's CDR3 is CASSYSTYNRAPNTGELFF. The CDR3 DNA reads TGTGCCAGCAGTTACTCGACATACAACAGGGCCCCGAACACCGGGGAGCTGTTTTTT. The V gene is TRBV6-2 or TRBV6-3, the J gene TRBJ2-2, with TRBD1 as a possible D gene (6 bases). Trimming removed 0 bases from V and 0 bases from J, with 17 bases in between. Per germline, CDR1 MNHEY and CDR2 SVGEGT. The CDR3 runs to 19 residues.

The chain recombines TRBV18 with TRBJ2-2; D is undetermined. V dropped 2 bases and J dropped 2 bases, with 9 bases sitting between them. The CDR3 runs to 15 residues. From germline, CDR1 is KGHSH and CDR2 LQKENI. This CDR3 is CASSPVTYNTGELFF. As DNA, the CDR3 is TGTGCCAGCTCACCAGTAACCTATAACACCGGGGAGCTGTTTTTT.

The rearrangement joins TRBV20-1 to TRBJ2-3; D unclear. The CDR3 length is 11 residues. CDR1 DFQATT and CDR2 SNEGSKA come from the germline V gene (reference sequence). Trimming took 4 bases from V and 6 from J, leaving 8 bases between them. DNA of the CDR3: TGCAGTGCTAAGCCCTGGGATACGCAGTATTTT. Translation: CSAKPWDTQYF.

The chain uses TRBV6-2 or TRBV6-3 and TRBJ2-7; D remains unclear. The germline gives CDR1 MNHEY, CDR2 SVGEGT. This CDR3 spans 15 amino acids. Trimming took off 0 bases at V and 3 bases at J, with 12 bases between the two ends. The CDR3 here is CASSYSGSLLYEQYF. Written as DNA, the CDR3 is TGTGCCAGCAGTTACTCGGGCAGCCTTCTCTACGAGCAGTACTTC.

This clone was seen only once. This chain uses TRBV28 with TRBJ1-2; maybe TRBD1 (6 bases). V was shortened by 7 bases and J by 11 bases, with 20 bases between the two germline ends. CDR1 is MDHEN and CDR2 is SYDVKM in the germline V gene. This CDR3 has 13 amino acids. The CDR3 nucleotides are TGTGCCAGCATCTCAAGAGGACAGCCTCTGTACACCTTC. It encodes CASISRGQPLYTF.

V usage is TRBV10-1 and J usage is TRBJ2-1; maybe TRBD2 (5 bases). Germline V CDR1 and CDR2: WNHNN, SYGVQD (reference sequence). Trimming took 6 bases from V and 5 from J, leaving 11 bases between them. The CDR3 totals 13 residues. CDR3 sequence reads: CASSHGNHNEQFF. CDR3 DNA sequence: TGCGCCAGCAGCCACGGGAATCACAATGAGCAGTTCTTC.